This TCR beta chain is drawn from a study of T cell responses to AZD1222 COVID-19 vaccine. Notes on the study in general: AZD1222 recipients seropositive at baseline numbered only six or seven. Sampled repertoires all dated from after the peak T cell response. Spike-specific TCR breadth and depth grew following two AZD1222 doses. Most donors were white British and more were female, and clonal diversity was possibly underestimated.

Points on this clone: Its antigen is unidentified.

This CDR3 comprises 13 residues. Germline-derived CDR1 and CDR2 are SNHLY and FYNNEI. Trimming shortened V by 7 bases and J by 4 bases, and 13 bases separated the two germline ends. Profiling relied on immunoSEQ multiplex PCR, and the TCRdb table lists in-frame clones only, not all of them. The table has approximately 120,000 clones, 85% seen once. The receptor comes from an adult who received the AZD1222 COVID-19 vaccine. The chain has TRBV2 and TRBJ1-1, with no clear D. This sample comprised peripheral blood, obtained 28 days after the second AZD1222 dose. The CDR3 loop is CASNPEAPTEAFF. CDR3 nucleotides: TGTGCCAGCAACCCCGAGGCCCCCACTGAAGCTTTCTTT.